This is a list of T cell receptor beta chains from one sample in a study of metastatic and nonmetastatic thyroid tumors. TCRdb reanalyzed the PCR reads with MiXCR. The data contain around 22,000 clones, less than 20% of them singletons. The sample comprised adjacent normal tissue. Receptor source: a male donor with papillary thyroid cancer or a benign thyroid nodule (not recorded which). Some clones in this sample may be carry-over from other donors' samples. CDR3s include the opening cysteine and the closing phenylalanine or tryptophan. D genes are given only for firm matches. Part of the rows lack a size; the others show once, few, many or a class for expanded clones.

len,j_gene,v_gene,d_gene,abundance,CDR3nt,CDR3aa
13,TRBJ2-5,TRBV6-1,TRBD2,medium-sized,TGTGCCAGCAGCGGGACTAGCCCTGAGACCCAGTACTTC,CASSGTSPETQYF
13,TRBJ1-1,TRBV12-3/TRBV12-4,TRBD1,few,TGTGCCAGCATGACAGGGACTAACACTGAAGCCTTCTTT,CASMTGTNTEAFF
16,TRBJ2-2,TRBV9,TRBD2,many,TGTGCCAGCAGCGTATCGGGACTAGCGGTGACCGGGGAGCTGTTTTTT,CASSVSGLAVTGELFF
13,TRBJ2-7,TRBV20-1,NA,NA,TGCAGTGCTAGCTGGAGTGAATCTTACGAGCAGTACTTC,CSASWSESYEQYF
13,TRBJ2-7,TRBV20-1,TRBD2,NA,TGCAGTTCCGGAGTACTAGCGGGGTACGAGCAGTACTTC,CSSGVLAGYEQYF
13,TRBJ1-1,TRBV19,NA,many,TGTGCCGGTAGTCCTACCGACCGCCTCCGGGCTTTCTTT,CAGSPTDRLRAFF
13,TRBJ1-4,TRBV20-1,NA,many,TGCAGTGCTAGAGAGCAGGGGTTAGAAAAACTGTTTTTT,CSAREQGLEKLFF
16,TRBJ2-3,TRBV24-1,NA,NA,TGTGCCACCAGTGATCCCCAGGTAGGGGGACAAGATACGCAGTATTTT,CATSDPQVGGQDTQYF
14,TRBJ2-3,TRBV25-1,NA,many,TGTGCCAGCAGGTGGGGGGGGGCCACAGATACGCAGTATTTT,CASRWGGATDTQYF
13,TRBJ2-7,TRBV7-3,NA,many,TGTGCCAGCAGCGCCGGGACGGGCTCCGAGCAGTACTTC,CASSAGTGSEQYF
14,TRBJ2-1,TRBV7-3,NA,many,TGTGCCAGCAGCTTACGCCCCCCCCACGGTGAGCAGTTCTTC,CASSLRPPHGEQFF
14,TRBJ2-7,TRBV20-1,TRBD2,many,TGCAGTGCTAGGGAATACGGGACTAGCTACGAGCAGTACTTC,CSAREYGTSYEQYF
18,TRBJ2-3,TRBV7-8,TRBD2,many,TGTGCCAGCAGCTCGCTGACTAGCGCGTCGACTAGCACAGATACGCAGTATTTT,CASSSLTSASTSTDTQYF
15,TRBJ2-2,TRBV12-5,TRBD2,NA,TGTGCTAGTGCGTTTAGCGGGACGTACACCGGGGAGCTGTTTTTT,CASAFSGTYTGELFF
15,TRBJ1-5,TRBV28,NA,many,TGTGCCAGTGTCCGGGGGGGGGGAGAGGGTCAGCCCCAGCATTTT,CASVRGGGEGQPQHF
15,TRBJ1-4,TRBV13,TRBD1,many,TGTGCCAGCAGCTTAGCGACAGGGGGTAATGAAAAACTGTTTTTT,CASSLATGGNEKLFF
15,TRBJ1-1,TRBV20-1,NA,many,TGCAGTGCTAGGTACTCAGGGTGGTTGAACACTGAAGCTTTCTTT,CSARYSGWLNTEAFF
12,TRBJ1-1,TRBV10-3,TRBD1,many,TGTGCCATCCGGGGACAGTCTTATGAAGCTTTCTTT,CAIRGQSYEAFF
15,TRBJ1-1,TRBV19,NA,many,TGTGCCAGTAGTATTATACGGGGGCGAAACACTGAAGCTTTCTTT,CASSIIRGRNTEAFF
17,TRBJ2-6,TRBV27,NA,NA,TGTGCCAGCTCAATGCGGGTCCCTATCTCTGGTGCCAACGTCCTGAATTTC,CASSMRVPISGANVLNF
13,TRBJ1-6,TRBV6-1,NA,medium-sized,TGTGCCAGCACCGGGGGGCGGGATTCACCCCTCCACTTT,CASTGGRDSPLHF
12,TRBJ2-3,TRBV2,NA,medium-sized,TGTGCCAGTGGAGGGTACACAGATACGCAGTATTTT,CASGGYTDTQYF
17,TRBJ1-2,TRBV2,TRBD1,many,TGTGCCAGCAGGGGGACAAGGGGACAGTCGGAAGTCTATGGCTACACCTTC,CASRGTRGQSEVYGYTF
11,TRBJ2-3,TRBV12-3/TRBV12-4,NA,medium-sized,TGTGCCAGCAGTTTTCAAGATACGCAGTATTTT,CASSFQDTQYF
17,TRBJ2-3,TRBV6-4,TRBD1,few,TGTGCCAGCATTTACTTCGCGAGACAGGGTAAGACAGATACGCAGTATTTT,CASIYFARQGKTDTQYF
14,TRBJ1-4,TRBV6-1,TRBD1,many,TGTGCCAGCAGTACAACAGGACAGGGGGGAAAACTGTTTTTT,CASSTTGQGGKLFF
15,TRBJ2-7,TRBV9,TRBD1,many,TGTGCCAGCAGCGTAACAGGGGAAAGCTCCTACGAGCAGTACTTC,CASSVTGESSYEQYF
13,TRBJ2-2,TRBV6-1,NA,few,TGTGCCAGCAAACCGGTTAATACCGGGGAGCTGTTTTTT,CASKPVNTGELFF
18,TRBJ2-3,TRBV6-5,TRBD2,NA,TGTGCCAGCAGTTACGCCCGTGTGATCTCGGGAGGTCCAGATACGCAGTATTTT,CASSYARVISGGPDTQYF
13,TRBJ2-1,TRBV6-2/TRBV6-3,NA,medium-sized,TGTGCCAGCAGGCCCTTTGGATACAATGAGCAGTTCTTC,CASRPFGYNEQFF
12,TRBJ1-1,TRBV29-1,TRBD1,many,TGCAGCACCAGGGGGGGGAACACTGAAGCTTTCTTT,CSTRGGNTEAFF
16,TRBJ2-3,TRBV6-1,TRBD2,NA,TGTGCCAGCAGTGATGGGGGGGGATCTTTTTGGACTGCGCAGTTTTTT,CASSDGGGSFWTAQFF
13,TRBJ1-2,TRBV20-1,NA,many,TGCAGTGCTAGAGGCGGGGGGGACTATGGCTACACCTTC,CSARGGGDYGYTF
12,TRBJ2-7,TRBV5-1,NA,many,TGCGCCAGCAGCTTAGGACAGCTCGAGCAGTACTTC,CASSLGQLEQYF
15,TRBJ2-7,TRBV19,TRBD1,many,TGTGCCAGTAGTGCGGGACGGACAGGGAACTACGAGCAGTACTTC,CASSAGRTGNYEQYF
14,TRBJ1-5,TRBV24-1,NA,medium-sized,TGTGCCACCAGTGATTTGGCGAGCAATCAGCCCCAGCATTTT,CATSDLASNQPQHF
14,TRBJ2-1,TRBV7-9,TRBD1,many,TGTGCCAGCAGCCGGGACAGGGAGGGGAGTGAGCAGTTCTTC,CASSRDREGSEQFF
17,TRBJ1-4,TRBV9,NA,many,TGTGCCAGCAGCCCGGGCCCGCAGGGGTCATCTAATGAAAAACTGTTTTTT,CASSPGPQGSSNEKLFF
12,TRBJ1-2,TRBV10-2,NA,many,TGCGCCAGCAGTGAGTCCGACTATGGCTACACCTTC,CASSESDYGYTF